These 5 T cell receptor beta chains were all obtained from the same sample, sequenced in a study of Ad26.COV2.S vaccination and SARS-CoV-2 variants. The method was immunoSEQ multiplex PCR; TCRdb's version includes in-frame clones alone and lacks a portion of them. This sample has 350,000 to 450,000 clones, with roughly 91% found just once. Treatment in this sample: roughly 19 received Ad26.COV2.S at low or high dose, single or two shots; 5 received placebo; per-sample allocation not given. Day 63 after the first injection of vaccine or placebo was the sampling time. This material consisted of peripheral blood, taken in a trial of Ad26.COV2.S vaccine versus placebo. These TCRs come from a person aged 18-60 years who received the Ad26.COV2.S COVID-19 vaccine or a placebo.

The rearrangement uses TRBV25-1 and TRBJ2-4; tentative D call: TRBD1 (5 bases). CDR3 length equals 15 residues. V dropped 5 bases and J dropped 6 bases, with 17 bases sitting between them. From germline, CDR1 is MGHDK and CDR2 SYGVNS. In nucleotides, the CDR3 is TGTGCCAGCAGTATACCAGGGATGGTCGGAAACATTCAGTACTTC. It specifies CASSIPGMVGNIQYF.

V gene TRBV14 combines with J gene TRBJ2-7; D ambiguous. Germline V gene sequence: CDR1 SGHDN, CDR2 FVKESK. This CDR3 comprises 10 residues. Trimming took 1 base from V and 6 from J, leaving 1 base between them. Here the CDR3 reads CASSQVEQYF. The DNA of the CDR3 is TGTGCCAGCAGCCAAGTCGAGCAGTACTTC.

V and J are TRBV5-4 and TRBJ1-3, with TRBD1 matching 8 bases. This CDR3 is built from 16 residues. The trim removed 0 bases at V and 0 bases at J, leaving 2 bases unmatched. Germline V CDR1 and CDR2: SGHNT, YYREEE (reference sequence). The CDR3 bases are TGTGCCAGCAGCTTGGGAGACAGGGGCTCTGGAAACACCATATATTTT. Protein product: CASSLGDRGSGNTIYF.

The chain uses TRBV24-1 and TRBJ1-2; no firm D call. Germline CDR1 and CDR2: KGHDR and SFDVKD. The CDR3 spans 16 residues. With 0 bases removed from V and 0 bases from J, the gap between germline ends came to 10 bases. The DNA for the CDR3 is TGTGCCACCAGTGATTTGAACAGCGACCCTAACTATGGCTACACCTTC. It codes for CATSDLNSDPNYGYTF.

For the CDR3, the DNA is TGTGCCAGCAGCCACGAAGGGACAGGAAATTCACCCCTCCACTTT. Translated, it gives CASSHEGTGNSPLHF. The chain joins TRBV3-1 (or the pseudogene TRBV3-2) to TRBJ1-6, with TRBD1 matching 8 bases. Germline values: CDR1 LGHDT, CDR2 YNNKEL (reference sequence). V shed 3 bases, J shed 7 bases, and the junction held 5 bases outside the gene matches. This CDR3 has 15 residues.